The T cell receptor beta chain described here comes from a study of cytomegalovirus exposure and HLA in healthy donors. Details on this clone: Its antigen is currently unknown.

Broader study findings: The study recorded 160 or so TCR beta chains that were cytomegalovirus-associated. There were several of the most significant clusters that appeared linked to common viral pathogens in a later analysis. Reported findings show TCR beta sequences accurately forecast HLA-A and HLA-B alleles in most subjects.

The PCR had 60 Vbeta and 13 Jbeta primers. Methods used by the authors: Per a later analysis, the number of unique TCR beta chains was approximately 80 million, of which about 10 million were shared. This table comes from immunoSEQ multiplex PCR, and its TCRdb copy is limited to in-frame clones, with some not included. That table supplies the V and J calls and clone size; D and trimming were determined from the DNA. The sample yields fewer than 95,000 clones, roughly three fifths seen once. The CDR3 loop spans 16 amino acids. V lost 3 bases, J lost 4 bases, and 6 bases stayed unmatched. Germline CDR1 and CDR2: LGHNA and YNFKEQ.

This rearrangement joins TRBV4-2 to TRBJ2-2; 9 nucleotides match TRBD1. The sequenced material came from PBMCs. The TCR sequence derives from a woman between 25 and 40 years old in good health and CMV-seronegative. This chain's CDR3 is CASSHVYRGRTGELFF. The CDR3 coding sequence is TGTGCCAGCAGCCATGTGTACAGGGGGCGCACCGGGGAGCTGTTTTTT.